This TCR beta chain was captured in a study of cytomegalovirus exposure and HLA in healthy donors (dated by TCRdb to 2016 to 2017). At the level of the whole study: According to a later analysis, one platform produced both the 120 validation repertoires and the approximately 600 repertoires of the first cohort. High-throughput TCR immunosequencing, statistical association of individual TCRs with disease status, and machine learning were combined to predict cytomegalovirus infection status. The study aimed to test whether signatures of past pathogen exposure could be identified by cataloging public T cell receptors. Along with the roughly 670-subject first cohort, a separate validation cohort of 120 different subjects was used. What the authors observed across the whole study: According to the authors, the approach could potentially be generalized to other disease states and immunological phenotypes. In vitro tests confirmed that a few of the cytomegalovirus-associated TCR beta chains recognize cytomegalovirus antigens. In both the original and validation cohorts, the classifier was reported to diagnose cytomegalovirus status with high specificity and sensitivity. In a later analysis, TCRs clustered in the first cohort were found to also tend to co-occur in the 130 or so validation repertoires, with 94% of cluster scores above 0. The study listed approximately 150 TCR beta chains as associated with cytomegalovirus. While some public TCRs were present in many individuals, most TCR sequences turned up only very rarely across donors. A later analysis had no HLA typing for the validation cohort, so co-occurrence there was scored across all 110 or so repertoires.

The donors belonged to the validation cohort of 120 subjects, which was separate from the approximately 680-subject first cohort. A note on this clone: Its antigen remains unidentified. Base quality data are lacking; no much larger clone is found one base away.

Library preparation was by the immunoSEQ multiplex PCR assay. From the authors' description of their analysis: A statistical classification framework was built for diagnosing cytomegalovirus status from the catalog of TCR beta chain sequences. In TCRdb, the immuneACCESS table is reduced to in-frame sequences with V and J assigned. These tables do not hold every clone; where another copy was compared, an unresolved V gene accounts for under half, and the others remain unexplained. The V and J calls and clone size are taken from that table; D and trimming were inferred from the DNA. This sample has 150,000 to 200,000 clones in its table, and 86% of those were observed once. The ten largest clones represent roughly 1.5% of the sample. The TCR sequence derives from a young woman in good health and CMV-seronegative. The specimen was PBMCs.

DNA sequence: TGTGCCAGCAGCCGGACAGGGGAGAACGGCTACACCTTC. Translated, it gives CASSRTGENGYTF. The chain links TRBV6-5 with TRBJ1-2, and TRBD1 aligns with 9 junction nucleotides. Per the germline V gene, MNHEY is the CDR1 and SVGAGI is the CDR2. The CDR3 measures 13 amino acids from cysteine to phenylalanine. Only CDR3 DNA remains: 39 bases, in frame from the first base. V is pruned by 6 bases and J by 8 bases, leaving 7 bases of the junction without a gene match.